This TCR beta chain was sequenced during a study of T cell responses to AZD1222 COVID-19 vaccine. The study's findings and limits: Donors were chiefly white British, with a greater number of females, and clonal diversity was perhaps underestimated. Across spike, vaccine-associated CD4 TCRs were found, dominant at 160-218 and 743-854. Vaccination with two AZD1222 doses was followed by a rise in Spike-specific TCR breadth and depth. Baseline seropositives among AZD1222 recipients totaled only 5 to 7.

A remark on this clone: Antigen specificity is unknown.

Profiled with immunoSEQ multiplex PCR; TCRdb holds only in-frame clones, not every one. Of roughly 100,000 clones listed, nearly 90% were seen once; the top ten hold roughly 14%. Germline CDR1 reads SGHRS; CDR2 reads YFSETQ. With 10 bases removed from V and 6 bases from J, the gap between germline ends came to 17 bases. The length of the CDR3 is 13 residues. The clonotype was recovered from an adult in good health. The material sequenced was peripheral blood, taken on day 0 of AZD1222 vaccination. The chain uses TRBV5-1 and TRBJ1-5; D is uncertain. CDR3 sequence reads: CADREGTGQPQHF. In DNA, the CDR3 is TGCGCCGATAGGGAGGGTACGGGTCAGCCCCAGCATTTT.